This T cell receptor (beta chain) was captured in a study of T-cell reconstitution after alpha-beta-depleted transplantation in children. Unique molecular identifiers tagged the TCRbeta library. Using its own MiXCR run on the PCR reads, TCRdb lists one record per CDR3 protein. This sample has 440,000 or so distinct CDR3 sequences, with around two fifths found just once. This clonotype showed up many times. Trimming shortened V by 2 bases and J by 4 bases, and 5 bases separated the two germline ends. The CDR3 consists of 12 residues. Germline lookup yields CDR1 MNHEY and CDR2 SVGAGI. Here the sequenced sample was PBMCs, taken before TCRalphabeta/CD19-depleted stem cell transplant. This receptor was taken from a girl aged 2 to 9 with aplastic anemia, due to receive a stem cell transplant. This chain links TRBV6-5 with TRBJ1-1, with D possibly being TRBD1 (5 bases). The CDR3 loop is CASSYGGTEAFF. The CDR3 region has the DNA TGTGCCAGCAGTTACGGGGGCACTGAAGCTTTCTTT.